What follows is one T cell receptor (beta chain) and its context. These data originate in a study of CD8+ T cells in alopecia areata. Study-wide background: Treatment comprised oral tofacitinib, 5 to 10 mg twice daily, in treated patients. Treated patients were scored for severity by percent of scalp affected.

Once RNA had been extracted, it was reverse transcribed into cDNA to act as the sequencing template. Clones were sequenced by immunoSEQ multiplex PCR, and TCRdb holds only the in-frame ones, with some missing. Here the sample spans approximately 3,800 clones, under 80% being singletons. Specified treatment: oral pan-JAK inhibitor, 5-10 mg twice daily. Lesional scalp punch biopsies and peripheral blood came from alopecia areata patients. Material: skin, obtained at week 24, from a patient treated with tofacitinib. The TCR sequence derives from a human donor with alopecia areata.

CDR3 sequence reads: CASSDGGSSYNEQFF. Written as DNA, the CDR3 is TGCGCCAGCAGTGACGGGGGGAGCTCCTACAATGAGCAGTTCTTC. This chain joins TRBV10-1 and TRBJ2-1; TRBD2 matches at 7 bases. The length of the CDR3 is 15 residues. J gave up 0 bases and V 3 bases, and 2 bases lay outside the gene matches. The germline V gene has CDR1 WNHNN and CDR2 SYGVQD (reference sequence).